This TCR beta chain was recorded in a study of beta chain features in type 1 diabetes. Study summary: When patients were set against healthy donors, age, gender and cell yields were similar. Examination spanned around 110,000,000 sorted cells from all samples.

Per donor, one heparinised blood draw averaged roughly 110 mL. Isolated RNA was reverse transcribed in full, so expressed TCRB transcripts were sequenced. Clones were sequenced by immunoSEQ multiplex PCR, and TCRdb holds only the in-frame ones, with some missing. Of over 150,000 clones detected, about 7.3% appear once; the ten largest clones hold almost 0.65%. This clone has just a few counts. Sequenced: central memory CD4+ T cells from blood. The clonotype comes from a young man in good health.

The CDR3 region has the DNA TGTGCCAGCACCACAGGGTTGGGCTACGAGCAGTACTTC. It is translated as CASTTGLGYEQYF. The chain uses TRBV28 and TRBJ2-7; D may be TRBD1 (6 bases). Germline CDR1 MDHEN, CDR2 SYDVKM. Between the trimmed V and J ends, which lost 7 bases and 3 bases, there was a span of 13 bases. This CDR3 contains 13 residues.